The 14 T cell receptor beta chains below come from one sample, sequenced in a study of T cell repertoires in cytomegalovirus infection. One entry per CDR3 protein, called by TCRdb with MiXCR from the reads. The repertoire includes approximately 70,000 distinct CDR3 sequences, about 4.2% of them detected once, and less than 25% sits in the top ten. The sample comprised PBMCs. Source of these receptors: a human donor in good health (CMV status not recorded). Some clones in this sample may be carry-over from other donors' samples.

This clonotype was seen repeatedly, ten times or more. The chain is built from TRBV27 and TRBJ2-7; 13 nucleotides match TRBD2. CDR1 is MNHEY and CDR2 is SMNVEV in the germline V gene (reference sequence). J was trimmed by 9 bases and V by 5 bases; bases with no gene match: 7. The length of the CDR3 is 14 residues. CDR3 sequence: CASSPGTSGMRQYF. CDR3 DNA: TGTGCCAGCAGTCCCGGGACTAGCGGGATGAGGCAGTACTTC.

This clonotype was detected many times. The V gene is TRBV7-2, the J gene TRBJ2-7, with D perhaps assigned TRBD1 or TRBD2 (5 bases each). Trimming pared 4 bases from V and 3 bases from J, leaving 10 bases between. This CDR3 spans 13 amino acids. Germline assignment: CDR1 SGHTA and CDR2 FQGNSA. Written as DNA, the CDR3 is TGTGCCAGCAGCTCGCTTGGGGGCTACGAGCAGTACTTC. Translation: CASSSLGGYEQYF. Combining the CDR3 with reference TRBV7-2 and TRBJ2-7 gives the whole variable domain GAGVSQSPSNKVTEKGKDVELRCDPISGHTALYWYRQSLGQGLEFLIYFQGNSAPDKSGLPSDRFSAERTGGSVSTLTIQRTQQEDSAVYLCASSSLGGYEQYFGPGTRLTVT.

This clonotype was seen more than once but under ten times. Germline and junction disagree at one end, which may indicate a read error. The chain has TRBV7-7 and TRBJ1-1; D uncertain. The CDR3 totals 13 residues. Germline V CDR1 and CDR2: SSHAT, FNYEAQ (reference sequence). Here the CDR3 reads CASSDGVGTEAFF. The CDR3 DNA reads as TGTGCTAGCAGCGATGGGGTGGGGACTGAAGCTTTCTTT.

This clonotype was counted at least ten times. J is TRBJ1-1 and V is TRBV29-1, with D maybe TRBD1 (6 bases). Germline V lookup: CDR1 SQVTM, CDR2 ANQGSEA. With 5 bases removed from V and 1 base from J, the gap between germline ends came to 17 bases. This CDR3 is built from 15 residues. CDR3 in DNA: TGCAGCGTTCCCGGGGGCGGACAACCGAACACTGAAGCTTTCTTT. Translation: CSVPGGGQPNTEAFF.

This clonotype was seen repeatedly, ten times or more. The chain combines TRBV7-6 with TRBJ2-1, with 14 bases aligning to TRBD2. The V gene end was trimmed by 4 bases and the J gene end by 3 bases; junction bases not matched to a gene: 5. CDR3 length: 17 residues. Looked up from germline, CDR1 is SGHVS and CDR2 is FNYEAQ. The CDR3 coding sequence is TGTGCCAGCAGCTACGGACTAGCGGGGGGCCTCTACAATGAGCAGTTCTTC. It specifies CASSYGLAGGLYNEQFF.

Of note for this clonotype: A much bigger clone sits one base away, suggesting this may be a read error. This rearrangement joins TRBV28 to TRBJ1-5; no reliable D call. The germline gives CDR1 MDHEN, CDR2 SYDVKM. This CDR3 region has 13 residues. V was trimmed by 3 bases and J by 9 bases, leaving 12 bases between them. The CDR3 protein is CASSFGVVRPQHF. The CDR3 DNA follows: TGTGCCAGCAGTTTTGGGGTAGTTCGGCCCCAGCATTTT.

Many counts were recorded for this clonotype. This rearrangement joins TRBV7-2 to TRBJ1-1; D possibly corresponds to TRBD1 (5 bases). Germline loops: CDR1 SGHTA, CDR2 FQGNSA. V dropped 5 bases and J dropped 10 bases, with 26 bases sitting between them. The CDR3 covers 16 residues. The CDR3, as DNA: TGTGCCAGCAGCCCCTTCTTCGGGACGGGACCTTCTGGAGCTTTCTTT. Translating gives CASSPFFGTGPSGAFF.

This clonotype was recorded at least ten times. The chain uses TRBV6-1 and TRBJ1-1, with TRBD1 matching over 8 bases. The CDR3 extends over 14 amino acids. Germline V gene lookup returns CDR1 MNHNS and CDR2 SASEGT. With 2 bases clipped from V and 5 bases from J, the junction kept 4 bases outside the gene matches. The CDR3 reads CASSEKRQGTEAFF. In DNA, the CDR3 is TGTGCCAGCAGTGAAAAGAGACAGGGGACTGAAGCTTTCTTT.

At least ten counts were recorded for this clonotype. The chain has TRBV19 and TRBJ2-3, with 8 bases fitting TRBD2. From germline, CDR1 is LNHDA and CDR2 SQIVND (reference sequence). The junction had 5 bases not matched to a gene; V was cut back by 5 bases and J by 1 base. The CDR3 totals 15 residues. CDR3 coding DNA: TGTGCCAGTAGTCCGGCTAGCGGGCGCACAGATACGCAGTATTTT. It yields the protein CASSPASGRTDTQYF.

This clonotype was seen many times. The chain has TRBV6-5 and TRBJ2-1; tentative D call: TRBD1 (6 bases). CDR1 MNHEY and CDR2 SVGAGI come from the germline V gene. The CDR3 runs to 15 residues. V was clipped by 2 bases and J by 7 bases, with 15 bases between them. Written as DNA, the CDR3 is TGTGCCAGCAGTTACGCAGGGGTCCCCCCTAATGAGCAGTTCTTC. Residues: CASSYAGVPPNEQFF.

The chain employs TRBV6-2 or TRBV6-3 and TRBJ2-7; TRBD2 matches at 8 bases. The V and J ends lost 5 bases and 12 bases, in that order; junction bases with no gene match: 12. The CDR3 is 13 residues long. Germline V lookup: CDR1 MNHEY, CDR2 SVGEGT. The DNA for the CDR3 is TGTGCCAGCAGTAGCGGGAGCGCCCACAAGCGGTACTTC. Its translation is CASSSGSAHKRYF.

This clonotype was detected ten times or more. The J gene is TRBJ2-1, the V gene TRBV7-2; 9 bases fit TRBD2. The CDR3 runs to 16 residues. Germline-derived CDR1 and CDR2 are SGHTA and FQGNSA. The trim removed 1 base at V and 8 bases at J, leaving 9 bases unmatched. The CDR3 region has the DNA TGTGCCAGCAGCTTAGATTTTGGCGGGGGGGCCGATGAGCAGTTCTTC. Its translation is CASSLDFGGGADEQFF. Together with reference TRBV7-2 and TRBJ2-1, the CDR3 gives the full variable domain: GAGVSQSPSNKVTEKGKDVELRCDPISGHTALYWYRQSLGQGLEFLIYFQGNSAPDKSGLPSDRFSAERTGGSVSTLTIQRTQQEDSAVYLCASSLDFGGGADEQFFGPGTRLTVL.

This clonotype occurred many times. The chain couples TRBV7-8 to TRBJ2-1, with D possibly TRBD1 on 5 matching bases. Deletions cut 4 bases from V and 2 bases from J, with 12 bases between. This CDR3 is 15 amino acids long. The germline gives CDR1 SGHVS, CDR2 FQNEAQ. In DNA form, the CDR3 reads TGTGCCAGCAGCTCGGAAAAGGGGACCTACAATGAGCAGTTCTTC. Translation: CASSSEKGTYNEQFF. The variable domain in full, with the rest retrieved from reference TRBV7-8 and TRBJ2-1, is GAGVSQSPRYKVAKRGQDVALRCDPISGHVSLFWYQQALGQGPEFLTYFQNEAQLDKSGLPSDRFFAERPEGSVSTLKIQRTQQEDSAVYLCASSSEKGTYNEQFFGPGTRLTVL.

Many counts were recorded for this clonotype. The chain combines TRBV7-8 with TRBJ2-7; 7 nucleotides match TRBD2. V lost 0 bases, J lost 3 bases, and 2 bases stayed unmatched. This CDR3 spans 14 amino acids. From germline, CDR1 is SGHVS and CDR2 FQNEAQ. In DNA form, the CDR3 reads TGTGCCAGCAGCTTAGCGGGGGGGGACTACGAGCAGTACTTC. Protein: CASSLAGGDYEQYF.